This is a list of T cell receptor beta chains from one sample in a study of cytomegalovirus exposure and HLA in healthy donors. Libraries were prepared by immunoSEQ multiplex PCR; TCRdb keeps only in-frame clonotypes and omits some of them. Among about 60,000 clones, about 70% were seen once, and the ten largest hold roughly a fifth. The specimen was PBMCs. These receptors were taken from a woman in her sixties in good health and CMV-seropositive. Each CDR3 is given with its conserved first and last residue. D genes are given only for firm matches. Only part of the rows carry a size: once, few, many, or a class if the clone is expanded.

cdr3_nt	cdr3_aa	d_call	v_call	clone_size	j_call
TGTGCCAGCAGCCGTGACAGGGTAATCGGAAACACCATATATTTT	CASSRDRVIGNTIYF	TRBD1	TRBV5-5	.	TRBJ1-3
TGTGCCAGCAGCATAAGACAGGATCAGCCCCAGCATTTT	CASSIRQDQPQHF	.	TRBV7-2	.	TRBJ1-5
TGTGCTAGTGGAGGACAGGGGGCTAGGTTCTTC	CASGGQGARFF	TRBD1	TRBV12-5	.	TRBJ2-1
TGTGCCAGCAGCCAAGAGATATGGGCCGATGAGCAGTTCTTC	CASSQEIWADEQFF	.	TRBV14	.	TRBJ2-1
TGTGCCAGCTCAAGCCAACAGGGGATGGATGGCTACACCTTC	CASSSQQGMDGYTF	TRBD1	TRBV18	.	TRBJ1-2
TGTGCCAGCAGTGACGGACAGGGATTTGGATCACCCCTCCACTTT	CASSDGQGFGSPLHF	TRBD1	TRBV2	.	TRBJ1-6
TGTGCCAGCAAACTCTTGGGGGGAGGGACTGAAGCTTTCTTT	CASKLLGGGTEAFF	.	TRBV6-5	few	TRBJ1-1
TGTGCCAGCAGCTCCTTGGACAGGGATGCCGGGGAGCTGTTTTTT	CASSSLDRDAGELFF	TRBD1	TRBV5-4	.	TRBJ2-2
TGCGCCAGCAGCCAAGCGGGGGTCTCTGGGGCCAACGTCCTGACTTTC	CASSQAGVSGANVLTF	.	TRBV4-3	once	TRBJ2-6
TGTGCCAGTAGGAGAGACGGGAGCCCGAATGGCTACACCTTC	CASRRDGSPNGYTF	.	TRBV19	.	TRBJ1-2
TGTGCCAGCAGCTTTTTGACTGGTACTAATGAAAAACTGTTTTTT	CASSFLTGTNEKLFF	.	TRBV7-9	.	TRBJ1-4
TGTGCCAGCAGCTTAGCTGAACAGTCAACCTACGAGCAGTACTTC	CASSLAEQSTYEQYF	.	TRBV7-6	.	TRBJ2-7
TGTGCCAGCAGTCCAGGCCCCCTTAGCAATCAGCCCCAGCATTTT	CASSPGPLSNQPQHF	.	TRBV2	.	TRBJ1-5
TGTGCCAGCAGCCTAACCCCACCGGGACAGGGGGCCTACGAGCAGTACTTC	CASSLTPPGQGAYEQYF	TRBD1	TRBV7-8	.	TRBJ2-7
TGTGCCAGCAGCTTAGAGCGGGGAAAAGGCTACACCTTC	CASSLERGKGYTF	.	TRBV11-2	few	TRBJ1-2
TGCGCCAGCAGCTTGGCCAGGACAGGGCTGGCCTACGAGCAGTACTTC	CASSLARTGLAYEQYF	TRBD1	TRBV5-1	.	TRBJ2-7
TGCGCCAGCAGCCAAGAGGGAGGCAGGGAGGACTATGGCTACACCTTC	CASSQEGGREDYGYTF	.	TRBV4-3	few	TRBJ1-2
TGTGCCAGCAGCTTGGCCTGGACAACAAATTCACCCCTCCACTTT	CASSLAWTTNSPLHF	.	TRBV5-6	.	TRBJ1-6
TGTGCCACAGGAACTTGGACTCCGACCGTAGGTGGCTACACCTTC	CATGTWTPTVGGYTF	.	TRBV10-3	.	TRBJ1-2
TGTGCCAGCAGCCAGGGGAATACAGAGACCCAGTACTTC	CASSQGNTETQYF	.	TRBV7-3	.	TRBJ2-5
TGCGCCACTTCGGAGGGGAGTGCGGCCTACGAGCAGTACTTC	CATSEGSAAYEQYF	.	TRBV5-1	.	TRBJ2-7
TGTGCCAGCACCCCCTTATGGGGGGAGCAGTACTTC	CASTPLWGEQYF	.	TRBV7-4	.	TRBJ2-5
TGTGCCAGCAGTGTGGAGACAGGTGTCGGCTATGGCTACACCTTC	CASSVETGVGYGYTF	.	TRBV6-1	.	TRBJ1-2
TGTGCCAGCAGTCCAGGGGTCACAGGGGGCTATGGCTACACCTTC	CASSPGVTGGYGYTF	TRBD1	TRBV6-5	.	TRBJ1-2
TGTGCCAGCAGCCCCCAAGCGGGCTTGACGAATTCACCCCTCCACTTT	CASSPQAGLTNSPLHF	.	TRBV11-2	.	TRBJ1-6
TGTGCCAGCAGCTTACGGAGAACCGGGGAGCTGTTTTTT	CASSLRRTGELFF	.	TRBV11-2	.	TRBJ2-2